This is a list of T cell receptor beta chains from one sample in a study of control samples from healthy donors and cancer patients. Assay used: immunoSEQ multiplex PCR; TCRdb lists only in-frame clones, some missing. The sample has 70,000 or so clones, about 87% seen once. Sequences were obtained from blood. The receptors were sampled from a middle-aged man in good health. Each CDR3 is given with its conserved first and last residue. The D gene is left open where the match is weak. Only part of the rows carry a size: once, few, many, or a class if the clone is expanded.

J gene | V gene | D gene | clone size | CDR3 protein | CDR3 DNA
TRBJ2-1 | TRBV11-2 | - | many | CASSLQGNEQFF | TGTGCCAGCAGCCTCCAGGGAAATGAGCAGTTCTTC
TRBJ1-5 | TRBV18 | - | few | CASSPYRVDSNQPQHF | TGTGCCAGCTCACCCTACAGAGTCGATAGCAATCAGCCCCAGCATTTT
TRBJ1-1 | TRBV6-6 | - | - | CASKPLGHLNTEAFF | TGTGCCAGCAAACCTCTCGGACACCTGAACACTGAAGCTTTCTTT
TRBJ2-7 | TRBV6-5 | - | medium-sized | CASSYPRGEEQYF | TGTGCCAGCAGTTACCCCAGGGGAGAGGAGCAGTACTTC
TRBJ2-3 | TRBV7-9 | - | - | CASSPGAHTDTQYF | TGTGCCAGCAGCCCAGGGGCCCACACAGATACGCAGTATTTT
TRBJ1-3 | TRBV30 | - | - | CAWEQGTSGNTIYF | TGTGCCTGGGAACAGGGAACCTCTGGAAACACCATATATTTT
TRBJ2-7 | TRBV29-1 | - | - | CSVTTWSDSYEQYF | TGCAGCGTCACAACCTGGAGTGACTCCTACGAGCAGTACTTC
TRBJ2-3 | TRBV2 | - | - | CASSAGYTDTQYF | TGTGCCAGCAGTGCCGGGTACACAGATACGCAGTATTTT
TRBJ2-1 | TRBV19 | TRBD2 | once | CARGTPGLAAYNEQFF | TGTGCCAGGGGTACTCCTGGACTAGCGGCCTACAATGAGCAGTTCTTC
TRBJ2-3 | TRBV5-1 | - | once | CASSLQGADTQYF | TGCGCCAGCAGCTTGCAGGGTGCAGATACGCAGTATTTT
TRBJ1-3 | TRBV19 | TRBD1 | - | CATQADRTASGNTIYF | TGTGCCACCCAGGCGGACAGGACGGCCTCTGGAAACACCATATATTTT
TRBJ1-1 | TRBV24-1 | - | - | CATSDSRGRDAFF | TGTGCCACCAGTGATTCCCGGGGGAGGGATGCTTTCTTT
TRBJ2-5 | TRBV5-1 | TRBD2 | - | CASSITGTSGKETQYF | TGCGCCAGCAGCATCACCGGGACTAGCGGGAAGGAGACCCAGTACTTC
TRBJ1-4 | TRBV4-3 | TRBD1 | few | CASSQEQGASNEKLFF | TGCGCCAGCAGCCAAGAACAGGGGGCGTCTAATGAAAAACTGTTTTTT
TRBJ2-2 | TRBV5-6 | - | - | CASSETGGTSTGELFF | TGTGCCAGCAGCGAGACCGGGGGTACCAGTACCGGGGAGCTGTTTTTT
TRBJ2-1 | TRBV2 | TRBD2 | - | CASGTSGGGYEQFF | TGTGCCAGCGGGACTAGCGGGGGTGGGTATGAGCAGTTCTTC
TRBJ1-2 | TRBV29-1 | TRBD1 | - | CSVEGQGQGYTF | TGCAGCGTTGAAGGACAGGGGCAAGGCTACACCTTC
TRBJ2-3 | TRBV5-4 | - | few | CASSSGGRGPTDTQYF | TGTGCCAGCAGCTCCGGGGGGCGGGGGCCTACAGATACGCAGTATTTT
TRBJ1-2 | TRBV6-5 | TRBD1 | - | CASETGAGYTF | TGTGCCAGCGAGACAGGGGCGGGCTACACCTTC
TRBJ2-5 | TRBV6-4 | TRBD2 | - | CASSLVGGAQETQYF | TGTGCCAGCAGTCTCGTCGGGGGGGCCCAAGAGACCCAGTACTTC
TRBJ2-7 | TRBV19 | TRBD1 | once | CASSTTGTGVIYEQYF | TGTGCCAGTAGTACAACCGGGACAGGGGTCATCTACGAGCAGTACTTC
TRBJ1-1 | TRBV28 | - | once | CASSSGFNTEAFF | TGTGCCAGCAGTTCGGGGTTTAACACTGAAGCTTTCTTT
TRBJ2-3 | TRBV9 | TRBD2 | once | CASSADGLAGGADTQYF | TGTGCCAGCAGCGCCGACGGACTAGCGGGGGGGGCAGATACGCAGTATTTT
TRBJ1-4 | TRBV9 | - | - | CASSVEGGSEKLFF | TGTGCCAGCAGCGTAGAAGGAGGGTCTGAAAAACTGTTTTTT
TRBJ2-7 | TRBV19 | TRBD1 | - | CASHPRGSSYEQYF | TGTGCCAGTCACCCCAGGGGGAGCTCCTACGAGCAGTACTTC
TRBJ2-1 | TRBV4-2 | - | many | CASSPGLPGSYNEQFF | TGTGCCAGCAGCCCGGGACTTCCCGGTTCCTACAATGAGCAGTTCTTC
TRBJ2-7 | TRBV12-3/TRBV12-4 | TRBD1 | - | CASSYRGRGEQYF | TGTGCCAGCTCCTACAGGGGTAGAGGCGAGCAGTACTTC
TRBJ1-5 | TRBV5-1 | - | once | CASSPGGVPNQPQHF | TGCGCCAGCAGCCCTGGGGGGGTTCCGAATCAGCCCCAGCATTTT
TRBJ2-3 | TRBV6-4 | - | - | CASSYRDGTDTQYF | TGTGCCAGCAGCTACCGGGACGGCACAGATACGCAGTATTTT
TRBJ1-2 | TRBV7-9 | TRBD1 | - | CASNPTGVDYGYTF | TGTGCCAGCAACCCGACAGGGGTGGACTATGGCTACACCTTC
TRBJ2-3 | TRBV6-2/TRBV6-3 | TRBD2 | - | CASSSVAGAADTQYF | TGTGCCAGCAGTTCCGTAGCGGGAGCGGCAGATACGCAGTATTTT
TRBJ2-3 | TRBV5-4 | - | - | CASSRPGTSRYTQYF | TGTGCCAGCAGCCGACCAGGGACCAGCCGGTATACGCAGTATTTT
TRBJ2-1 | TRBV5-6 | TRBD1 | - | CASSFGTVANEQFF | TGTGCCAGCAGCTTCGGGACAGTTGCCAATGAGCAGTTCTTC
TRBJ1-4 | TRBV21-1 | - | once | CASSLYWGGAEKLFF | TGTGCCAGCAGCCTCTACTGGGGGGGGGCTGAAAAACTGTTTTTT
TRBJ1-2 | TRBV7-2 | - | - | CASSLARQDTYGYTF | TGTGCCAGCAGCTTAGCGCGGCAGGACACCTATGGCTACACCTTC
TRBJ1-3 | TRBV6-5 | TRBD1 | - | CASRNHGQVNTIYF | TGTGCCAGCAGGAACCATGGACAGGTCAACACCATATATTTT
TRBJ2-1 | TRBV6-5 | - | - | CASSTSWGLNNEQFF | TGTGCCAGCAGTACAAGCTGGGGCCTCAACAATGAGCAGTTCTTC
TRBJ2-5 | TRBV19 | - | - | CASSMVSRGPQETQYF | TGTGCCAGTAGTATGGTTTCGAGGGGCCCCCAAGAGACCCAGTACTTC
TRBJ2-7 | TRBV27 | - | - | CASSSRTVYEQYF | TGTGCCAGCAGTTCACGGACTGTGTACGAGCAGTACTTC
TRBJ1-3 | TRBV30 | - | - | CAWSLGDSGNTIYF | TGTGCCTGGAGCCTAGGGGACTCTGGAAACACCATATATTTT
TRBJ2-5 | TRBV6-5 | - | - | CASSYGSIRETQYF | TGTGCCAGCAGTTACGGGAGCATCAGGGAGACCCAGTACTTC